The rows below give T cell receptor beta chains drawn from one sample of a study of cytomegalovirus exposure and HLA in healthy donors. Using immunoSEQ multiplex PCR, the repertoire was profiled, and TCRdb retains in-frame clones only, with some absent. The ten top clones account for roughly an eighth, within a sample of about 77,000 clones. Sequences were obtained from PBMCs. These receptors came from a man in his fifties in good health and CMV-seropositive. Each CDR3 is given with its conserved first and last residue. A D gene is named only where the DNA matches it firmly.

TRBJ1-4 13 TRBV6-5 NA CASSLGRREKLFF TGTGCCAGCAGTTTGGGGAGACGGGAAAAACTGTTTTTT
TRBJ2-5 14 TRBV13 TRBD1 CASSKNRGQETQYF TGTGCCAGCAGCAAAAACAGGGGGCAAGAGACCCAGTACTTC
TRBJ2-2 16 TRBV9 TRBD1 CASSVVDRVNTGELFF TGTGCCAGCAGCGTAGTGGACAGGGTGAACACCGGGGAGCTGTTTTTT
TRBJ2-5 15 TRBV6-1 TRBD1 CASSEGDSYQETQYF TGTGCCAGCAGTGAGGGGGACAGTTACCAAGAGACCCAGTACTTC
TRBJ2-7 15 TRBV14 TRBD1 CASSPTGVTPYEQYF TGTGCCAGCAGCCCAACAGGGGTAACCCCCTACGAGCAGTACTTC
TRBJ2-3 16 TRBV7-8 TRBD2 CASSLVTSGVTDTQYF TGTGCCAGCAGCTTAGTGACTAGCGGGGTCACAGATACGCAGTATTTT
TRBJ1-2 14 TRBV7-2 TRBD1 CASSFPGGLSGYTF TGTGCCAGCAGCTTTCCAGGGGGGCTTAGTGGCTACACCTTC
TRBJ2-7 15 TRBV28 NA CASSLKGLRSYEQYF TGTGCCAGCAGTTTAAAGGGGCTTAGGTCCTACGAGCAGTACTTC
TRBJ2-2 14 TRBV11-2 TRBD2 CAKRREGPNGELFF TGTGCCAAACGGCGGGAGGGACCGAACGGGGAGCTGTTTTTT
TRBJ1-2 14 TRBV19 NA CASRGAPPGYGYTF TGTGCCAGTAGGGGGGCACCTCCTGGCTATGGCTACACCTTC
TRBJ1-2 13 TRBV5-1 NA CASSPRGGHGYTF TGCGCCAGCAGCCCCCGAGGAGGACATGGCTACACCTTC
TRBJ2-3 12 TRBV10-3 NA CAISGATDTQYF TGTGCCATTAGTGGGGCCACAGATACGCAGTATTTT
TRBJ1-6 18 TRBV5-1 TRBD1 CASSLGQGNRRQNSPLHF TGCGCCAGCAGCCTCGGACAGGGGAATAGGCGGCAGAATTCACCCCTCCACTTT
TRBJ1-6 13 TRBV5-1 NA CASTRDFNSPLHF TGCGCCAGCACCCGAGACTTTAATTCACCCCTCCACTTT
TRBJ1-1 14 TRBV5-1 NA CASSLSGRGSEAFF TGCGCCAGCAGCTTATCGGGCAGGGGATCTGAAGCTTTCTTT
TRBJ2-1 18 TRBV10-3 TRBD2 CAISESGRGYRSYNEQFF TGTGCCATCAGTGAAAGCGGGAGAGGATACAGATCCTACAATGAGCAGTTCTTC
TRBJ1-1 14 TRBV5-5 NA CASSLSSGNTEAFF TGTGCCAGCAGCTTGAGTTCGGGGAACACTGAAGCTTTCTTT
TRBJ1-2 13 TRBV12-5 NA CASGFAGNYGYTF TGTGCTAGTGGTTTTGCAGGAAACTATGGCTACACCTTC
TRBJ2-7 14 TRBV5-4 TRBD1 CASSQDRGGYEQYF TGTGCCAGCAGCCAGGACAGGGGCGGCTACGAGCAGTACTTC